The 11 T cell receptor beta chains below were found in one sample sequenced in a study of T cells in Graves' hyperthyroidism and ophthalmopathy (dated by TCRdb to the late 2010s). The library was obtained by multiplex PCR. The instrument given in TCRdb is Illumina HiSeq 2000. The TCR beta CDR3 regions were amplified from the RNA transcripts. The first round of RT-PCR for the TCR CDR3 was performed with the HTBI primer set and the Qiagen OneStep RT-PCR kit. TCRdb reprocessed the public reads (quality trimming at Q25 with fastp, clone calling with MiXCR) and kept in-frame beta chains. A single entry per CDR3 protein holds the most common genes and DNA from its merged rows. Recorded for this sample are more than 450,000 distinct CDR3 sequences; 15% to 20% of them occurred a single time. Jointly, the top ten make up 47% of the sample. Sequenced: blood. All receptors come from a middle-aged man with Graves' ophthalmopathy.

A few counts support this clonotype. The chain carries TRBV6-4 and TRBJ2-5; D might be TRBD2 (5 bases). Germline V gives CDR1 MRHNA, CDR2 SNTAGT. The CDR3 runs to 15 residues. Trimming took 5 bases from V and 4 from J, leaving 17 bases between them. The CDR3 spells CASSPTSLAGETQYF. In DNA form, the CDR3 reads TGTGCCAGCAGTCCGACCTCCTTGGCGGGAGAGACCCAGTACTTC.

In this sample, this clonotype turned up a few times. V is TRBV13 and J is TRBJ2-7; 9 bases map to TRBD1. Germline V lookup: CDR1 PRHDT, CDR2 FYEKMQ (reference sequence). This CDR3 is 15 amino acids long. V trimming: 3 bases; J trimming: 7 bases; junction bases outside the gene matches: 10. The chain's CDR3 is CASSFSTGGMWEQYF. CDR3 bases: TGTGCCAGCAGCTTTTCGACAGGGGGGATGTGGGAGCAGTACTTC.

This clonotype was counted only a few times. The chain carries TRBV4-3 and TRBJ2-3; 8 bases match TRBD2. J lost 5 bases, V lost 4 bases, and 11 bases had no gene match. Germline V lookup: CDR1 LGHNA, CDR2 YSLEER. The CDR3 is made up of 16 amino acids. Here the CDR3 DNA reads TGCGCCAGCAGCCTCCTTCCAGCGGGAGTGAGAGATACGCAGTATTTT. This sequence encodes CASSLLPAGVRDTQYF.

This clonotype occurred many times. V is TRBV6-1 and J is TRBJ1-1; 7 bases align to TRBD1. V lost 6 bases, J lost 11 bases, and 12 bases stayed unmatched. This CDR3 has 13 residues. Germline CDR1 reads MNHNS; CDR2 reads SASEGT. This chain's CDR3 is CASSIRQGGGAFF. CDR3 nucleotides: TGTGCCAGCAGCATACGACAGGGCGGTGGCGCTTTCTTT.

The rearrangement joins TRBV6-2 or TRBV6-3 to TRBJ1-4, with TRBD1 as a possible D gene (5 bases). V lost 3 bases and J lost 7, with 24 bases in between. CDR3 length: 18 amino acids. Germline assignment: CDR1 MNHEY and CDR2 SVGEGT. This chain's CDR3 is CASSYPWRDPSCVEKLFF. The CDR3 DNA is TGTGCCAGCAGTTATCCTTGGCGGGACCCCTCTTGTGTTGAAAAACTGTTTTTT.

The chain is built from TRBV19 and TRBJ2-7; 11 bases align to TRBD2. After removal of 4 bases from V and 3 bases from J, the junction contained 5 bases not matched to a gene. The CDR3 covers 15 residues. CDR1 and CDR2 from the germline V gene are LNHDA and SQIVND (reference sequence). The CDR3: CASSKGLAEGYEQYF. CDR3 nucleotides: TGTGCCAGTAGTAAGGGACTAGCGGAGGGCTACGAGCAGTACTTC.

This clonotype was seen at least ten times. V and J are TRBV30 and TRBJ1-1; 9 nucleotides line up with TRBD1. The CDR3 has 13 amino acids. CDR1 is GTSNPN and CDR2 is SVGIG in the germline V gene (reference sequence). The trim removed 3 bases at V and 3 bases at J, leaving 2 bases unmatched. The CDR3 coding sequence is TGTGCCTGGAGAGACAGGGGGTACACTGAAGCTTTCTTT. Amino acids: CAWRDRGYTEAFF.

CDR3 sequence: CSVDLGLIQETQYF. The CDR3 coding sequence is TGCAGCGTAGACCTGGGACTTATACAGGAGACCCAGTACTTC. The chain employs TRBV20-1 and TRBJ2-5; a possible D gene is TRBD2 (6 bases). The CDR3 loop spans 14 amino acids. Looked up from germline, CDR1 is DFQATT and CDR2 is SNEGSKA (reference sequence).

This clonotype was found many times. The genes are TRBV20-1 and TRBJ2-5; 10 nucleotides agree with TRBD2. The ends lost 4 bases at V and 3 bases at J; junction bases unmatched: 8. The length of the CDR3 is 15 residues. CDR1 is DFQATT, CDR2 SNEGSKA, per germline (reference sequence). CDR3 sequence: CSATRLAGGEETQYF. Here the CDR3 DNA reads TGCAGTGCTACCAGACTAGCGGGCGGGGAAGAGACCCAGTACTTC.

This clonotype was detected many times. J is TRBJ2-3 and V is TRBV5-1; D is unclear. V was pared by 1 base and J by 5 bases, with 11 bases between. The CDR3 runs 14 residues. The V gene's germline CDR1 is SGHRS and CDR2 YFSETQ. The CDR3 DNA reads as TGCGCCAGCAGCTTGACTGGTCACCTAGATACGCAGTATTTT. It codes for CASSLTGHLDTQYF. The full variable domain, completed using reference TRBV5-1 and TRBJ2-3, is KAGVTQTPRYLIKTRGQQVTLSCSPISGHRSVSWYQQTPGQGLQFLFEYFSETQRNKGNFPGRFSGRQFSNSRSEMNVSTLELGDSALYLCASSLTGHLDTQYFGPGTRLTVL.

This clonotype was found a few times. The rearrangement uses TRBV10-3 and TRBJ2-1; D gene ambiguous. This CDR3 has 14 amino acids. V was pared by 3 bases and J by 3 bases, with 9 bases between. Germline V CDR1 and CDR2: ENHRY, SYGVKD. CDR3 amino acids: CAISEEPNYNEQFF. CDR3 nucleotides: TGTGCCATCAGTGAAGAACCCAACTACAATGAGCAGTTCTTC.